This paragraph covers one TCR beta chain sequence. Its antigen is currently unknown. This sample stems from a study of cytomegalovirus exposure and HLA in healthy donors. Study-wide background: The 110 or so validation repertoires were produced on the same platform as the roughly 670 repertoires of the first cohort. This was reported in a later analysis. Study-wide results and limits: The tendency of first-cohort TCR clusters to co-occur in the 110 or so validation repertoires emerged from a later analysis.

CDR1 and CDR2 (germline): MNHEY, SMNVEV (reference sequence). The CDR3 covers 14 residues. Germline trimming cut 5 bases from V and 7 bases from J; bases unmatched to any gene: 7. Sequencing was performed with immunoSEQ multiplex PCR; in TCRdb, only in-frame clones are kept and a portion is missing. The sample yields 150,000 to 200,000 clones, roughly 91% seen once. This chain links TRBV27 with TRBJ1-4; 7 nucleotides match TRBD1. The sequencing input was PBMCs. The sequence was collected from a woman under 30 in good health and CMV-seropositive. The CDR3: CASSMTGLGEKLFF. In nucleotides, the CDR3 is TGTGCCAGCAGTATGACAGGGTTGGGTGAAAAACTGTTTTTT.